One sample yielded the 4 T cell receptor beta chains listed below, sequenced in a study of cytomegalovirus exposure and HLA in healthy donors. PCR used 60 Vbeta primers and 13 Jbeta primers. Using immunoSEQ multiplex PCR, the repertoire was profiled, and TCRdb retains in-frame clones only, with some absent. Of roughly 130,000 clones listed, about four fifths are singletons. The sample taken for sequencing was PBMCs. These receptors were taken from a man aged 25 to 40 in good health and CMV-seronegative.

The genes are TRBV25-1 and TRBJ1-1; D uncertain. This CDR3 is built from 13 residues. Germline lookup yields CDR1 MGHDK and CDR2 SYGVNS. The ends were cut back, 0 bases at V and 8 bases at J, with 10 bases in the middle. CDR3 sequence (DNA): TGTGCCAGCAGTGAATATGGCGCACAGGAAGCTTTCTTT. Protein: CASSEYGAQEAFF.

The J gene is TRBJ2-5, the V gene TRBV25-1, with D hard to call. The V gene's germline CDR1 is MGHDK and CDR2 SYGVNS. The ends were cut back, 8 bases at V and 2 bases at J, with 6 bases in the middle. This CDR3 region has 11 residues. CDR3 sequence (DNA): TGTGCCAGCGCCAGACAAGAGACCCAGTACTTC. Protein: CASARQETQYF.

This clone turned up a few times. V usage is TRBV7-8 and J usage is TRBJ1-1; D unclear. The V end was cut by 5 bases, the J end by 0 bases, with 10 bases between. CDR3 length equals 14 residues. Germline lookup yields CDR1 SGHVS and CDR2 FQNEAQ. The CDR3 here is CASSRNRMNTEAFF. DNA for the CDR3: TGTGCCAGCAGCCGGAACAGAATGAACACTGAAGCTTTCTTT.

To note about this clone: Germline is not matched at one junction end, which may reflect a read error. V gene TRBV6-5 combines with J gene TRBJ1-1, with TRBD1 as a possible D gene (5 bases). This CDR3 contains 16 residues. Germline CDR1 MNHEY, CDR2 SVGAGI. CDR3 in amino acids: CASSYLLRGSLGEAFF. CDR3 nucleotide sequence: TGTGCCAGCAGCTACTTGTTGCGGGGGAGTTTAGGTGAAGCTTTCTTT.